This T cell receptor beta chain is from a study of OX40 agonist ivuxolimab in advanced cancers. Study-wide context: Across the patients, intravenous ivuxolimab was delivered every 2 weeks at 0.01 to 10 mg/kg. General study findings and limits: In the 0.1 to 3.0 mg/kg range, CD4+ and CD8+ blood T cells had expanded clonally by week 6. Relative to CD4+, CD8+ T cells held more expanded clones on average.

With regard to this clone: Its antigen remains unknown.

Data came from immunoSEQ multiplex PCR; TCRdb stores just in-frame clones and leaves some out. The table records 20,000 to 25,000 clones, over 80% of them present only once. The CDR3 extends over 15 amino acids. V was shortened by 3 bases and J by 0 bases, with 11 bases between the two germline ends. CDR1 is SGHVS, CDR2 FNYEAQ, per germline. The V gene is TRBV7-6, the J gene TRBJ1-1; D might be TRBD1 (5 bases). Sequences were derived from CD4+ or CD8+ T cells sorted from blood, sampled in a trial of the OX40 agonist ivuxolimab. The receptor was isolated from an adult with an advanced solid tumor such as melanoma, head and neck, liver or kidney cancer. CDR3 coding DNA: TGTGCCAGCAGCTTCAACAGGCGATTGAACACTGAAGCTTTCTTT. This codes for CASSFNRRLNTEAFF.